The 18 T cell receptor beta chains below were found in one sample sequenced in a study of regulatory T cells in long-lasting Graves disease. The time point: newly diagnosed GD, antithyroid drugs for less than 3 months. From PBMCs, RNA was extracted and then used to make the TCR library. Researchers made TCR beta libraries by using iRepertoire HTBI primers and running Arm-PCR on CDR3 regions. One entry per CDR3 protein, called by TCRdb with MiXCR from the multiplex PCR reads. The sample has 350,000 to 500,000 distinct CDR3 sequences; roughly 15% are singletons. This same sample was also part of a study on T cells in Graves' hyperthyroidism and ophthalmopathy.

Material: peripheral blood mononuclear cells (PBMCs), obtained at new diagnosis, from a patient treated with antithyroid drugs. The source is a young woman with Graves disease.

This clonotype was counted many times. V is TRBV7-9 and J is TRBJ2-1; 7 bases are a match to TRBD2. V shed 8 bases and J 6 bases; nucleotides not matched to a gene: 10. CDR1 SEHNR and CDR2 FQNEAQ come from the germline V gene (reference sequence). The CDR3 consists of 14 residues. The CDR3 bases are TGTGCCAGCTTCCGCTACGGCGGGAGCAATGAGCAGTTCTTC. As protein: CASFRYGGSNEQFF. Looking up the rest from reference TRBV7-9 and TRBJ2-1 gives the full variable domain: DTGVSQNPRHKITKRGQNVTFRCDPISEHNRLYWYRQTLGQGPEFLTYFQNEAQLEKSRLLSDRFSAERPKGSFSTLEIQRTEQGDSAMYLCASFRYGGSNEQFFGPGTRLTVL.

The V and J genes are TRBV12-3 or TRBV12-4 and TRBJ1-6, with D possibly matching TRBD1 (5 bases). The V end lost 9 bases, the J end lost 3 bases, and 9 bases lay between the germline ends. The CDR3 covers 13 residues. The CDR3 protein is CASRDFYNSPLHF. For the CDR3, the DNA is TGTGCCAGTCGGGACTTCTATAATTCACCCCTCCACTTT.

This clonotype was seen only a few times. V gene TRBV28 combines with J gene TRBJ2-3, with D possibly TRBD2 on 6 matching bases. CDR3 size: 15 residues. The germline gives CDR1 MDHEN, CDR2 SYDVKM. V lost 2 bases and J lost 0, with 9 bases in between. The CDR3 DNA sequence: TGTGCCAGCAGTTTAAGGCGGGATAGCACAGATACGCAGTATTTT. This translates into CASSLRRDSTDTQYF.

This clonotype was detected a few times. The V gene is TRBV7-9, the J gene TRBJ1-5; D perhaps matches TRBD1 (5 bases). Germline values: CDR1 SEHNR, CDR2 FQNEAQ (reference sequence). The CDR3 length is 15 residues. Trimming removed 1 base from V and 5 bases from J, with 12 bases in between. The CDR3 spells CASSLVGQGDQPQHF. The CDR3 region has the DNA TGTGCCAGCAGCTTAGTCGGCCAGGGAGATCAGCCCCAGCATTTT.

V is TRBV4-2 and J is TRBJ1-4; D perhaps matches TRBD1 (5 bases). Germline-derived CDR1 and CDR2 are LGHNA and YNFKEQ. Trimming stripped 1 base from V and 8 bases from J, with 14 bases between. The CDR3 has 15 residues. DNA of the CDR3: TGTGCCAGCAGCCAAGGAGAGGGACTTGGCGAAAAACTGTTTTTT. Translating gives CASSQGEGLGEKLFF.

DNA for the CDR3: TGTGCCAGCAGCGTAGGAGGGGCAAGTGGAAACACCATATATTTT. Residues: CASSVGGASGNTIYF. This chain links TRBV9 with TRBJ1-3; possibly TRBD1 for D (5 bases). The CDR3 has 15 residues. Trimming took 0 bases from V and 3 from J, leaving 10 bases between them. Germline loops: CDR1 SGDLS, CDR2 YYNGEE.

In its sample, this clonotype was seen many times. The chain's CDR3 is CAWSQPGTSENTGELFF. Here the CDR3 DNA reads TGTGCCTGGAGTCAACCCGGGACTAGCGAGAACACCGGGGAGCTGTTTTTT. The chain employs TRBV30 and TRBJ2-2; TRBD2 agrees at 10 bases. The CDR3 runs 17 residues. Germline assignment: CDR1 GTSNPN and CDR2 SVGIG (reference sequence). Trimming removed 2 bases from V and 1 base from J; junction bases left unmatched: 7.

In its sample, this clonotype was seen many times. The chain recombines TRBV9 with TRBJ2-3; D remains unclear. CDR1 and CDR2 (germline): SGDLS, YYNGEE. Trimming shortened V by 4 bases and J by 2 bases, and 11 bases separated the two germline ends. This CDR3 spans 14 amino acids. This chain's CDR3 is CASSPSRYTDTQYF. In DNA, the CDR3 is TGTGCCAGCAGCCCCTCCCGGTACACAGATACGCAGTATTTT.

In this sample, this clonotype turned up many times. The chain combines TRBV27 with TRBJ2-1; 8 bases fit TRBD2. Germline V CDR1 and CDR2: MNHEY, SMNVEV (reference sequence). The CDR3 loop spans 16 amino acids. V shed 6 bases and J 2 bases; nucleotides not matched to a gene: 9. The CDR3: CASSRNSGAPYNEQFF. The CDR3 nucleotides are TGTGCCAGCAGCCGAAATAGCGGGGCACCCTACAATGAGCAGTTCTTC.

The rearrangement uses TRBV30 and TRBJ1-1, with D possibly matching TRBD1 (6 bases). The CDR3 spans 13 residues. The V gene's germline CDR1 is GTSNPN and CDR2 SVGIG (reference sequence). V was trimmed by 3 bases and J by 1 base, leaving 9 bases between them. The CDR3 nucleotides read TGTGCCTGGAGCGGACAGACGAACACTGAAGCTTTCTTT. Amino acid sequence: CAWSGQTNTEAFF.

This clonotype was picked up many times. The genes are TRBV6-1 and TRBJ2-7; possibly TRBD1 or TRBD2 for D (5 bases each). Germline-derived CDR1 and CDR2 are MNHNS and SASEGT. With 4 bases removed from V and 2 bases from J, the gap between germline ends came to 15 bases. The CDR3 is 15 residues long. The CDR3 DNA reads TGTGCCAGCAGTGCAGAGGGACGACCCACCTACGAGCAGTACTTC. Its protein product is CASSAEGRPTYEQYF.

The chain carries TRBV12-3 or TRBV12-4 and TRBJ1-2; D call uncertain. This CDR3 comprises 13 residues. Trimming cost V 4 bases and J 3 bases, with 9 bases left between them. CDR3 DNA: TGTGCCAGCAGTTCCGACATGGACTATGGCTACACCTTC. Residues: CASSSDMDYGYTF.

This sequence joins TRBV29-1 and TRBJ2-1; 8 bases map to TRBD2. Germline V gives CDR1 SQVTM, CDR2 ANQGSEA. V dropped 1 base and J dropped 12; count of bases not matched to a gene: 5. The CDR3 runs to 12 residues. CDR3 amino acids: CSVEGVAGLQFF. Written as DNA, the CDR3 is TGCAGCGTTGAAGGGGTAGCGGGACTGCAGTTCTTC.

In the case of this clonotype: One end of the junction varies from germline; a read error may be responsible. The rearrangement uses TRBV28 and TRBJ1-1, with 8 bases aligning to TRBD1. Germline CDR1 is MDHEN and CDR2 is SYDVKM. The CDR3 runs to 13 residues. This CDR3 is CASSKQGGTEALF. Written as DNA, the CDR3 is TGTGCCAGCAGCAAACAGGGGGGGACTGAAGCTCTCTTT.

In its sample, this clonotype was seen many times. The CDR3 protein is CASSFWAGGSHTEAFF. For the CDR3, the DNA is TGTGCCAGCAGTTTTTGGGCTGGGGGGTCCCACACTGAAGCTTTCTTT. The chain couples TRBV28 to TRBJ1-1; TRBD1 is a possible D gene (5 bases). CDR3 length equals 16 residues. Germline values: CDR1 MDHEN, CDR2 SYDVKM. V was pared by 3 bases and J by 3 bases, with 17 bases between.

The CDR3 DNA reads TGTGCCAGCGGCCGCGCATCCTACGAGCAGTACTTC. It yields the protein CASGRASYEQYF. This sequence joins TRBV7-2 and TRBJ2-7; no firm D call. The ends were cut back, 8 bases at V and 1 base at J, with 9 bases in the middle. CDR3 size: 12 residues. Germline V gene sequence: CDR1 SGHTA, CDR2 FQGNSA.

This clonotype was counted between two and nine times. The chain recombines TRBV6-2 or TRBV6-3 with TRBJ1-1; D is unclear. The CDR3 is made up of 15 amino acids. The V end was cut by 8 bases, the J end by 4 bases, with 20 bases between. The V gene's germline CDR1 is MNHEY and CDR2 SVGEGT. The CDR3 DNA sequence: TGTGCCAGCGCTCCCGAAAGCGGCTTAGTCACTGAAGCTTTCTTT. This gives the protein CASAPESGLVTEAFF.

This clonotype showed up just a few times. This may stem from a read error, because a much larger clone lies one nucleotide away. CDR3 region: CAISERSTDTQCF. The DNA of the CDR3 is TGTGCCATCAGTGAAAGGAGCACAGATACGCAGTGTTTT. This chain joins TRBV10-3 and TRBJ2-3; D not certain. The CDR3 contains 13 residues. CDR1 is ENHRY, CDR2 SYGVKD, per germline.